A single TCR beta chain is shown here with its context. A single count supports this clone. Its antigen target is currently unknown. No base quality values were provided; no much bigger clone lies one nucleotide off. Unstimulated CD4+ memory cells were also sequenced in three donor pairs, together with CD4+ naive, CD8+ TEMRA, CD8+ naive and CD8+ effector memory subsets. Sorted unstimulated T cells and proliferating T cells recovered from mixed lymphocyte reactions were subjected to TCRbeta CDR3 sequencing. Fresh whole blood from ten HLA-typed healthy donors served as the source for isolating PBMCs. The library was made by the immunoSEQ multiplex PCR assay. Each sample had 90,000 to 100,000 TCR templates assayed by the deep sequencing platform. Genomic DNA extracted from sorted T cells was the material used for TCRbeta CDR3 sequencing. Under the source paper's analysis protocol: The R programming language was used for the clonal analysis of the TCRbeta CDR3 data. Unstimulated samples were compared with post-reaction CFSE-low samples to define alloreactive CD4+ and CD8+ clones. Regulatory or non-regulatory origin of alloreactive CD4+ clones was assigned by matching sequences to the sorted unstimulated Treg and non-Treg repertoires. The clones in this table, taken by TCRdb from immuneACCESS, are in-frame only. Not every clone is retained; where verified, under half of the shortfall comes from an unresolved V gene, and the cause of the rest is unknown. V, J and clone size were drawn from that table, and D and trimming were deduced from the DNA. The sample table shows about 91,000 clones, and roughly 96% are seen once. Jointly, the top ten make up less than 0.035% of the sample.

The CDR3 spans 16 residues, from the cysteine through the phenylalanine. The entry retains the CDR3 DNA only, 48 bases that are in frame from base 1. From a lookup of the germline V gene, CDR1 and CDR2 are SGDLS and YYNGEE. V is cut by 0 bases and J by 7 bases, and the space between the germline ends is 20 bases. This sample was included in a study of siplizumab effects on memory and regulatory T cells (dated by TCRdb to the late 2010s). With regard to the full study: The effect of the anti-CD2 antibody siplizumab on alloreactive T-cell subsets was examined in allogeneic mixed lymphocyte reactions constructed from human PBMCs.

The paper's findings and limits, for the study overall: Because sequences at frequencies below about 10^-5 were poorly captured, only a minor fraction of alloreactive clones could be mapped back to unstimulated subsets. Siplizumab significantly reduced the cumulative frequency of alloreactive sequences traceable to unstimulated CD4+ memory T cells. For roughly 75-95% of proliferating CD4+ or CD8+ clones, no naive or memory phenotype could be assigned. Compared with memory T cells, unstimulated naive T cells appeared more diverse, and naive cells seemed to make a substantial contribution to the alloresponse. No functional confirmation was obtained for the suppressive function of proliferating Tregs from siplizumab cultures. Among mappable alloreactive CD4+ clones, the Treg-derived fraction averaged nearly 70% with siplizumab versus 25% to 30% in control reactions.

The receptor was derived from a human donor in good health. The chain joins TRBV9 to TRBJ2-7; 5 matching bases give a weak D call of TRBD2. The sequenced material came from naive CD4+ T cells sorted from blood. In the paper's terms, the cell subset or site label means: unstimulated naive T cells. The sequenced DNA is TGTGCCAGCAGCGTAGGGCGAGCAGCAGGACTTTGGGAGCAGTACTTC. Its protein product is CASSVGRAAGLWEQYF.